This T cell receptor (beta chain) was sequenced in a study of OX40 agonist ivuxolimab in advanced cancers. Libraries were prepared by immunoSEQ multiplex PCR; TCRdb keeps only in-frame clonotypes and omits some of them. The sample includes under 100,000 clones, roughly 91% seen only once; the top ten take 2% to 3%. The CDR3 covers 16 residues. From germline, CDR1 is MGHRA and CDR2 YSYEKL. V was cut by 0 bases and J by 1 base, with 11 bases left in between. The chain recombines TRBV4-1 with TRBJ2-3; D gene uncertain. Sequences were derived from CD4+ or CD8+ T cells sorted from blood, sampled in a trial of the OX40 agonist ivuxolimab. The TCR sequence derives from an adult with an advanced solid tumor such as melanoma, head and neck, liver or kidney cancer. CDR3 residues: CASSQDPRPGTDTQYF. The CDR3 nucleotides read TGCGCCAGCAGCCAAGATCCCCGTCCTGGCACAGATACGCAGTATTTT.